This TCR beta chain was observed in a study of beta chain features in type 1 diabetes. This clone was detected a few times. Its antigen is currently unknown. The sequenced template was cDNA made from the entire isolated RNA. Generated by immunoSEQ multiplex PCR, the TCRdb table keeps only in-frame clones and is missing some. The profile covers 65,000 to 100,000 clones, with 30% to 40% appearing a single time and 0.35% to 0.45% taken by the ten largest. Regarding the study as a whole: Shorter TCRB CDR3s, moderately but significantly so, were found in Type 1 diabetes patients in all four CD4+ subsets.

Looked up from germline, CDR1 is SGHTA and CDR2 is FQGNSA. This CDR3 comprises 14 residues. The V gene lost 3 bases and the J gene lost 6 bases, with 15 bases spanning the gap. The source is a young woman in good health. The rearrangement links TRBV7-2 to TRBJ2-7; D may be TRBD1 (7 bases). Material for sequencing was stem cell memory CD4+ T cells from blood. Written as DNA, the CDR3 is TGTGCCAGCAGCTTTAGTCCAGGGGGGCGCGAGCAGTACTTC. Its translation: CASSFSPGGREQYF. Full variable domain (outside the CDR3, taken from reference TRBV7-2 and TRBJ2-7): GAGVSQSPSNKVTEKGKDVELRCDPISGHTALYWYRQSLGQGLEFLIYFQGNSAPDKSGLPSDRFSAERTGGSVSTLTIQRTQQEDSAVYLCASSFSPGGREQYFGPGTRLTVT.